The next 14 T cell receptor beta chains were all read from a single sample in a study of regulatory T cells in long-lasting Graves disease. Stated time point: persistent/refractory GD, antithyroid drugs over 5 years with positive TRAb. PBMCs were the source of the RNA used for TCR sequencing. Through Arm-PCR of CDR3 regions and iRepertoire HTBI primers, TCR beta libraries were built. A single record per CDR3 protein comes from TCRdb applying MiXCR to the multiplex PCR reads. The data contain hundreds of thousands of distinct CDR3 sequences, about 18% of them singletons. The material was peripheral blood mononuclear cells (PBMCs), obtained when the disease was refractory, from a patient treated with antithyroid drugs. The receptors stem from a female donor with Graves disease.

Details on this clonotype: This clone may be a read error of a much larger clone one base away. The chain employs TRBV19 and TRBJ2-7; D is perhaps TRBD2 (5 bases). Trimming removed 1 base at V and 0 bases at J, with 16 bases between. This CDR3 contains 17 residues. The V gene's germline CDR1 is LNHDA and CDR2 SQIVND (reference sequence). The CDR3 sequence: CASSIGVRTGSSYEQYF. CDR3 nucleotides: TGTGCCAGTAGTATAGGAGTGCGGACGGGGAGCTCCTACGAGCAGTACTTC.

This clonotype was counted many times. This chain's CDR3 is CASSLAVGRRATEAFF. The CDR3 DNA follows: TGTGCCAGCAGCTTAGCGGTTGGCCGGAGGGCCACTGAAGCTTTCTTT. The V and J genes are TRBV7-8 and TRBJ1-1; D is uncertain. Germline V gives CDR1 SGHVS, CDR2 FQNEAQ. The V end was cut by 0 bases, the J end by 4 bases, with 15 bases between. The CDR3 totals 16 residues.

This chain links TRBV4-2 with TRBJ1-2; no clear D gene. V lost 4 bases to trimming and J lost 5 bases, with 17 bases between them. There are 15 residues in the CDR3. Germline V lookup: CDR1 LGHNA, CDR2 YNFKEQ. In DNA form, the CDR3 reads TGTGCCAGCAGCCCCCCATATCCCGATCATTATGGCTACACCTTC. Its translation is CASSPPYPDHYGYTF.

There are many counts of this clonotype. J is TRBJ2-7 and V is TRBV7-9; D gene ambiguous. Germline CDR1 and CDR2: SEHNR and FQNEAQ (reference sequence). V lost 2 bases, J lost 5 bases, and 10 bases lay in between. The CDR3 runs 13 residues. The CDR3: CASSLFASHEQYF. In DNA form, the CDR3 reads TGTGCCAGCAGCTTATTCGCCTCTCACGAGCAGTACTTC.

Remarks on this clonotype: A much larger clonotype is one base distant, so this may be a read error. The conserved closing phenylalanine or tryptophan is absent in this CDR3, likely reflecting a read error. This chain links TRBV5-1 with TRBJ1-4; TRBD1 aligns across 7 bases. The CDR3 is 15 amino acids. Germline CDR1 SGHRS, CDR2 YFSETQ. V shed 4 bases and J 7 bases; nucleotides not matched to a gene: 10. The CDR3 nucleotides read TGCGCCAGCAGCCGGATGACAGGGCGGGGTGAAAAACTGTTTTCT. Amino acid sequence: CASSRMTGRGEKLFS.

This sequence joins TRBV2 and TRBJ2-7, with TRBD2 as a possible D gene (5 bases). With 7 bases removed from V and 2 bases from J, the gap between germline ends came to 18 bases. CDR3 length: 15 residues. Germline V lookup: CDR1 SNHLY, CDR2 FYNNEI. The CDR3 loop is CASTAGGRVTYEQYF. CDR3 DNA sequence: TGTGCCAGCACCGCGGGTGGCCGGGTTACCTACGAGCAGTACTTC.

This clonotype has just a few counts. This sequence joins TRBV6-1 and TRBJ1-1; perhaps TRBD1 as D (6 bases). V lost 1 base to trimming and J lost 2 bases, with 20 bases between them. The germline CDR1 and CDR2 sequences are MNHNS and SASEGT. CDR3 length equals 18 residues. The chain's CDR3 is CASSEGRQGRPFNTEAFF. For the CDR3, the DNA is TGTGCCAGCAGTGAAGGGAGGCAGGGGCGCCCGTTTAACACTGAAGCTTTCTTT.

This clonotype occurred many times. This chain joins TRBV2 and TRBJ1-1; the D gene is possibly TRBD1 (5 bases). V gave up 7 bases and J gave up 5 bases, with 14 bases separating them. CDR1 SNHLY and CDR2 FYNNEI come from the germline V gene. The length of the CDR3 is 13 residues. As DNA, the CDR3 is TGTGCCAGCACCCGCGAGGAGGGGACTGAAGCTTTCTTT. Amino acids: CASTREEGTEAFF.

This clonotype was picked up a small number of times. V is TRBV4-1 and J is TRBJ2-5; no definite D call. Germline CDR1 and CDR2: MGHRA and YSYEKL. This CDR3 has 14 residues. Trimming shortened V by 1 base and J by 0 bases, and 6 bases separated the two germline ends. The CDR3 DNA reads TGCGCCAGCAGCCAAGTAGACAACCAAGAGACCCAGTACTTC. Protein product: CASSQVDNQETQYF.

This clonotype was observed a few times. The genes are TRBV18 and TRBJ1-4; D perhaps matches TRBD1 (6 bases). The CDR3 loop spans 14 amino acids. The germline V and J ends were trimmed by 6 bases and 7 bases, with 15 bases remaining between them. Germline loops: CDR1 KGHSH, CDR2 LQKENI. CDR3 sequence: CASSKIQGGEKLFF. CDR3 nucleotide sequence: TGTGCCAGCTCCAAGATACAGGGTGGTGAAAAACTGTTTTTT.

The chain carries TRBV7-9 and TRBJ2-1, with 8 bases fitting TRBD1. The CDR3 totals 15 residues. The trim removed 5 bases at V and 4 bases at J, leaving 7 bases unmatched. The germline V gene encodes CDR1 SEHNR and CDR2 FQNEAQ (reference sequence). The CDR3 coding sequence is TGTGCCAGCAGCCCTTACAGGGGGGCGTACAATGAGCAGTTCTTC. Translation gives CASSPYRGAYNEQFF.

This clonotype was counted ten times or more. J is TRBJ2-7 and V is TRBV7-2; 9 nucleotides agree with TRBD1. Unmatched junction bases numbered 3, after V lost 5 bases and J lost 4 bases. There are 13 residues in the CDR3. CDR1 and CDR2 from the germline V gene are SGHTA and FQGNSA. As DNA, the CDR3 is TGTGCCAGCAGCCCGGACAGGGGTTACGAGCAGTACTTC. This sequence encodes CASSPDRGYEQYF.

The sample holds a few counts of this clonotype. This chain joins TRBV20-1 and TRBJ2-1; D might be TRBD1 (6 bases). CDR3 size: 15 residues. Germline CDR1 and CDR2: DFQATT and SNEGSKA (reference sequence). V was trimmed by 6 bases and J by 2 bases, leaving 17 bases between them. The CDR3 protein is CSATNRDLPYNEQFF. DNA for the CDR3: TGCAGTGCCACCAACAGGGATTTACCCTACAATGAGCAGTTCTTC.

On this clonotype: A read error is possible here, since a much larger clone lies one base away. The V and J genes are TRBV11-3 and TRBJ1-2; no reliable D call. Germline CDR1 is SGHNT and CDR2 is YENEEA. The CDR3 sequence is 15 residues long. CDR3 coding DNA: TGTGCCATCAGCTCTACCACGCAGGTCACCTATGGCTACACCTTC. Its protein product is CAISSTTQVTYGYTF.